Presented here are 29 T cell receptor beta chains from one specimen sequenced in a study of blood T cell repertoires in COVID-19. TCRdb's table, derived via immunoSEQ multiplex PCR, lists solely in-frame clones and lacks some. The repertoire holds approximately 170,000 clones, with around 79% as singletons. Source material: PBMCs or T cells enriched from blood (not recorded which). The receptors originated from a woman aged 70-85 years in a cohort exposed to, infected with or recovered from COVID-19 (not recorded which).

J is TRBJ2-7 and V is TRBV28, with 9 bases aligning to TRBD2. Trimming removed 5 bases from V and 4 bases from J; junction bases left unmatched: 12. Germline-derived CDR1 and CDR2 are MDHEN and SYDVKM. CDR3 size: 16 residues. This CDR3 is CASSPGWREGGYEQYF. The CDR3 DNA sequence: TGTGCCAGCAGTCCGGGTTGGCGGGAGGGTGGGTACGAGCAGTACTTC. The full variable domain, in which reference TRBV28 and TRBJ2-7 provide the parts outside the CDR3, is DVKVTQSSRYLVKRTGEKVFLECVQDMDHENMFWYRQDPGLGLRLIYFSYDVKMKEKGDIPEGYSVSREKKERFSLILESASTNQTSMYLCASSPGWREGGYEQYFGPGTRLTVT.

The rearrangement uses TRBV28 and TRBJ1-2; D gene uncertain. The CDR3 is 15 amino acids. Germline CDR1 is MDHEN and CDR2 is SYDVKM. Trimming removed 8 bases at V and 5 bases at J, with 21 bases between. The CDR3 here is CASSLGGSSRYGYTF. The DNA of the CDR3 is TGTGCCAGCTCACTAGGCGGTTCGTCTCGATATGGCTACACCTTC.

The chain employs TRBV19 and TRBJ2-7, with D maybe TRBD1 (5 bases). Germline V gene lookup returns CDR1 LNHDA and CDR2 SQIVND (reference sequence). V lost 5 bases to trimming and J lost 5 bases, with 19 bases between them. There are 15 residues in the CDR3. CDR3 loop: CASSPRGMAPNEQYF. The DNA of the CDR3 is TGTGCCAGTAGTCCAAGGGGAATGGCCCCCAACGAGCAGTACTTC.

The chain carries TRBV4-3 and TRBJ1-5; the D gene is possibly TRBD1 (6 bases). The CDR3 is made up of 13 amino acids. V was pared by 3 bases and J by 9 bases, with 12 bases between. CDR1 LGHNA and CDR2 YSLEER come from the germline V gene. The CDR3, as DNA: TGCGCCAGCAGCCATACCACAGGGAGGCCCCAGCATTTT. As protein: CASSHTTGRPQHF.

V and J are TRBV28 and TRBJ1-1, with 7 bases matching TRBD1. CDR3 length: 14 residues. Germline V lookup: CDR1 MDHEN, CDR2 SYDVKM. The junction had 9 bases not matched to a gene; V was cut back by 7 bases and J by 4 bases. CDR3 residues: CASISGTVGTEAFF. Here the CDR3 DNA reads TGTGCCAGCATTTCTGGGACAGTTGGCACTGAAGCTTTCTTT.

This clone was counted once. V and J are TRBV28 and TRBJ1-2, with D possibly being TRBD1 (6 bases). The germline V and J ends were trimmed by 6 bases and 4 bases, with 12 bases remaining between them. CDR3 length: 13 residues. Germline CDR1 and CDR2: MDHEN and SYDVKM. CDR3 coding DNA: TGTGCCAGCAGAAAACAGGGTGGCTATGGCTACACCTTC. It translates to CASRKQGGYGYTF.

This chain connects TRBV9 to TRBJ2-1; D perhaps matches TRBD2 (5 bases). Germline loops: CDR1 SGDLS, CDR2 YYNGEE. The V and J ends lost 3 bases and 4 bases respectively, with 14 bases between them. This CDR3 has 15 residues. DNA for the CDR3: TGTGCCAGCAGCGCAGGAGGACTGCGATACAATGAGCAGTTCTTC. This encodes CASSAGGLRYNEQFF. Supplemented by reference TRBV9 and TRBJ2-1, the full variable domain reads DSGVTQTPKHLITATGQRVTLRCSPRSGDLSVYWYQQSLDQGLQFLIQYYNGEERAKGNILERFSAQQFPDLHSELNLSSLELGDSALYFCASSAGGLRYNEQFFGPGTRLTVL.

The rearrangement uses TRBV19 and TRBJ2-2; a weak D match, TRBD1 (5 bases). Per germline, CDR1 LNHDA and CDR2 SQIVND (reference sequence). The CDR3 is 14 amino acids. V lost 2 bases and J 6 bases, leaving 10 bases between the germline ends. In DNA, the CDR3 is TGTGCCAGTAGTATAAGGTGGGGCGCCGGGGAGCTGTTTTTT. Its protein is CASSIRWGAGELFF.

The gene calls are TRBV28 and TRBJ2-2; possible D gene TRBD1, 6 bases. This CDR3 contains 13 residues. The germline V and J ends were trimmed by 5 bases and 5 bases, with 9 bases remaining between them. CDR1 MDHEN and CDR2 SYDVKM come from the germline V gene. CDR3 region: CASSGTGTGELFF. CDR3 DNA sequence: TGTGCCAGCAGTGGCACAGGGACCGGGGAGCTGTTTTTT.

CDR3 sequence reads: CSVEGGPGAYNEQFF. The CDR3 nucleotides read TGCAGCGTTGAAGGTGGCCCGGGGGCCTACAATGAGCAGTTCTTC. The V and J genes are TRBV29-1 and TRBJ2-1; a weak D match, TRBD2 (6 bases). The CDR3 is made up of 15 amino acids. With 1 base removed from V and 2 bases from J, the gap between germline ends came to 12 bases. The germline V gene encodes CDR1 SQVTM and CDR2 ANQGSEA.

The chain combines TRBV6-2 or TRBV6-3 with TRBJ1-2; D is uncertain. CDR1 is MNHEY, CDR2 SVGEGT, per germline. Trimming took 5 bases from V and 4 from J, leaving 14 bases between them. This CDR3 region has 14 residues. CDR3 sequence reads: CASSPQAGTYGYTF. As DNA, the CDR3 is TGTGCCAGCAGTCCCCAGGCGGGAACCTATGGCTACACCTTC.

This sequence joins TRBV6-5 and TRBJ1-1; tentative D call: TRBD1 (5 bases). Looked up from germline, CDR1 is MNHEY and CDR2 is SVGAGI. The CDR3 has 15 amino acids. The V and J ends lost 0 bases and 3 bases respectively, with 11 bases between them. The CDR3 nucleotides are TGTGCCAGCAGTTACTCGATCAGGGCGGACACTGAAGCTTTCTTT. Translated, it gives CASSYSIRADTEAFF.

This rearrangement joins TRBV10-3 to TRBJ2-1, with TRBD2 matching over 15 bases. Germline assignment: CDR1 ENHRY and CDR2 SYGVKD. V was pared by 3 bases and J by 7 bases, with 7 bases of the junction left unmatched. There are 17 residues in the CDR3. The CDR3 DNA follows: TGTGCCATCAGTGAAACGGGACTAGCGGGAGGAAATAATGAGCAGTTCTTC. It yields the protein CAISETGLAGGNNEQFF.

This clone showed up just a few times. The V call is TRBV5-6, the J call TRBJ1-5; D might be TRBD1 (5 bases). Looked up from germline, CDR1 is SGHDT and CDR2 is YYEEEE. Deletions cut 4 bases from V and 5 bases from J, with 7 bases between. This CDR3 region has 12 residues. CDR3 coding DNA: TGTGCCAGCAGCGTGACAGATCAGCCCCAGCATTTT. This sequence encodes CASSVTDQPQHF. Full variable domain (remainder filled in from reference TRBV5-6 and TRBJ1-5): DAGVTQSPTHLIKTRGQQVTLRCSPKSGHDTVSWYQQALGQGPQFIFQYYEEEERQRGNFPDRFSGHQFPNYSSELNVNALLLGDSALYLCASSVTDQPQHFGDGTRLSIL.

The rearrangement joins TRBV9 to TRBJ1-3, with D tentatively TRBD1 (5 bases). Trimming stripped 0 bases from V and 0 bases from J, with 10 bases between. Germline V gene lookup returns CDR1 SGDLS and CDR2 YYNGEE. This CDR3 is 16 amino acids long. CDR3 sequence reads: CASSVDTGDSGNTIYF. The DNA of the CDR3 is TGTGCCAGCAGCGTAGACACAGGCGACTCTGGAAACACCATATATTTT.

V is TRBV6-2 or TRBV6-3 and J is TRBJ1-5, with 11 bases fitting TRBD1. Germline CDR1 and CDR2: MNHEY and SVGEGT. Losses at the gene ends were 4 bases for V and 5 bases for J; bases not matched to a gene: 1. CDR3 size: 14 residues. The CDR3 coding sequence is TGTGCCAGCAGTTGGACAGGGGGCTATCAGCCCCAGCATTTT. Its translation is CASSWTGGYQPQHF.

V and J are TRBV11-3 and TRBJ2-2; D perhaps matches TRBD2 (7 bases). Germline V gene sequence: CDR1 SGHNT, CDR2 YENEEA. Between the trimmed V and J ends, which lost 7 bases and 5 bases, there was a span of 20 bases. The CDR3 extends over 16 amino acids. In DNA form, the CDR3 reads TGTGCCAGCAACACCGCCCGGGGGGCAAGGACCGGGGAGCTGTTTTTT. Translated: CASNTARGARTGELFF.

V usage is TRBV18 and J usage is TRBJ1-4; no definite D call. The CDR3 consists of 14 residues. Trimming took off 2 bases at V and 8 bases at J, with 12 bases between the two ends. Per germline, CDR1 KGHSH and CDR2 LQKENI. The CDR3 loop is CASSPGNAEEKLFF. The CDR3 DNA sequence: TGTGCCAGCTCACCAGGTAATGCCGAGGAAAAACTGTTTTTT.

This chain links TRBV9 with TRBJ2-7, with 8 bases fitting TRBD1. The CDR3 loop spans 15 amino acids. Germline V lookup: CDR1 SGDLS, CDR2 YYNGEE. J was trimmed by 6 bases and V by 0 bases; bases with no gene match: 8. CDR3 residues: CASSVGGQGGLEQYF. The CDR3 nucleotides read TGTGCCAGCAGCGTAGGCGGACAGGGTGGTCTCGAGCAGTACTTC.

This rearrangement joins TRBV15 to TRBJ1-2; D is uncertain. Trimming pared 2 bases from V and 2 bases from J, leaving 15 bases between. This CDR3 contains 16 residues. CDR1 and CDR2 from the germline V gene are LNHNV and YYDKDF (reference sequence). DNA for the CDR3: TGTGCCACCAGCAGATCAACGGACTGGACCAACTATGGCTACACCTTC. Translation: CATSRSTDWTNYGYTF.

The rearrangement links TRBV7-9 to TRBJ2-6; D not certain. The V gene lost 5 bases and the J gene lost 0 bases, with 8 bases spanning the gap. Germline lookup yields CDR1 SEHNR and CDR2 FQNEAQ (reference sequence). The CDR3 spans 15 residues. CDR3 nucleotides: TGTGCCAGCAGCGCCGCGAGCTCTGGGGCCAACGTCCTGACTTTC. This translates into CASSAASSGANVLTF.

The V gene is TRBV18, the J gene TRBJ1-5; 10 bases are a match to TRBD1. This CDR3 has 15 amino acids. Germline lookup yields CDR1 KGHSH and CDR2 LQKENI. V shed 3 bases, J shed 5 bases, and the junction held 4 bases outside the gene matches. Here the CDR3 reads CASSPTGTGDQPQHF. The DNA for the CDR3 is TGTGCCAGCTCACCTACCGGGACAGGGGATCAGCCCCAGCATTTT.

The chain links TRBV29-1 to TRBJ2-4; the match to TRBD1 covers 7 bases. The CDR3 runs to 19 residues. Germline lookup yields CDR1 SQVTM and CDR2 ANQGSEA. The J segment lost 0 bases and the V segment lost 5 bases, leaving 19 bases of the junction unmatched. The CDR3 region has the DNA TGCAGCGTTCTTAAGTTAAGACAGGGTCTACGCGTAGCCAAAAACATTCAGTACTTC. Translating gives CSVLKLRQGLRVAKNIQYF.

The chain joins TRBV10-3 to TRBJ2-3, with D possibly TRBD2 on 6 matching bases. V lost 3 bases and J 4 bases, leaving 14 bases between the germline ends. The germline CDR1 and CDR2 sequences are ENHRY and SYGVKD. The CDR3 has 15 amino acids. The CDR3 DNA follows: TGTGCCATCAGTGATGGGGTCTGGGGGGCAGATACGCAGTATTTT. It translates to CAISDGVWGADTQYF.

The chain combines TRBV10-3 with TRBJ2-2, with TRBD2 matching 13 bases. The germline V gene encodes CDR1 ENHRY and CDR2 SYGVKD. V was clipped by 7 bases and J by 3 bases; unmatched bases: 5. There are 16 residues in the CDR3. The CDR3 is CAITRGLAGDTGELFF. Here the CDR3 DNA reads TGTGCCATCACCCGCGGACTAGCGGGAGACACCGGGGAGCTGTTTTTT.

There are a few counts of this clone. The gene calls are TRBV5-1 and TRBJ2-6, with D possibly being TRBD2 (5 bases). The CDR3 runs to 15 residues. V lost 4 bases to trimming and J lost 1 base, with 9 bases between them. CDR1 is SGHRS, CDR2 YFSETQ, per germline. The CDR3 protein is CASSQGSSGANVLTF. CDR3 bases: TGCGCCAGCAGCCAAGGGAGTTCTGGGGCCAACGTCCTGACTTTC.

As to this clone: The sample carries other DNA sequences with the same CDR3. The J gene is TRBJ2-7, the V gene TRBV5-1; 9 nucleotides agree with TRBD1. Germline CDR1 reads SGHRS; CDR2 reads YFSETQ. V trimming: 3 bases; J trimming: 0 bases; junction bases outside the gene matches: 4. The CDR3 has 15 amino acids. CDR3 region: CASSSGTGTSYEQYF. The CDR3 nucleotides are TGCGCCAGCAGCTCCGGGACAGGGACCTCCTACGAGCAGTACTTC.

The J gene is TRBJ2-1, the V gene TRBV2, with 9 bases lining up with TRBD2. The germline gives CDR1 SNHLY, CDR2 FYNNEI. The V gene end was trimmed by 6 bases and the J gene end by 2 bases; junction bases not matched to a gene: 2. The CDR3 runs 14 residues. CDR3 loop: CASSRTSAYNEQFF. Here the CDR3 DNA reads TGTGCCAGCAGCCGGACTAGCGCCTACAATGAGCAGTTCTTC.

The table lists this clone with a count of one. V gene TRBV5-6 combines with J gene TRBJ2-3; 11 bases align to TRBD2. V lost 5 bases, J lost 3 bases, and 11 bases stayed unmatched. Germline CDR1 SGHDT, CDR2 YYEEEE. The CDR3 is made up of 17 amino acids. The CDR3, as DNA: TGTGCCAGCAGGGAACTTAGCGGGAGGGCAAGAACAGATACGCAGTATTTT. Residues: CASRELSGRARTDTQYF.